This T cell receptor beta chain derives from a study of the immune and genomic landscape of osteosarcoma. In its sample, this clone was seen a few times. The CDR3 length is 15 residues. Per the germline V gene, CDR1 is SGHAT and CDR2 is FQNNGV. After removal of 3 bases from V and 3 bases from J, the junction contained 7 bases not matched to a gene. Profiling relied on immunoSEQ multiplex PCR, and the TCRdb table lists in-frame clones only, not all of them. The sample comprises about 1,300 clones, over 60% of which are singletons, and roughly 36% rests with the top ten. The specimen sequenced was metastatic tumor tissue from the lung. The chain joins TRBV11-2 to TRBJ2-7; 8 bases align to TRBD1. This TCR was sampled from a woman in her thirties with osteosarcoma. For the CDR3, the DNA is TGTGCCAGCAGCTTCTACAGGGGGAGTAGCTACGAGCAGTACTTC. Translated, it gives CASSFYRGSSYEQYF.